The clone carrying this T cell receptor (beta chain) was found a few times. The target antigen is unknown. The PCR employed 60 Vbeta primers together with 13 Jbeta primers. Repertoires were generated with immunoSEQ multiplex PCR, while TCRdb's copy carries only in-frame clones and drops some. The repertoire consists of more than 95,000 clones, with around 9.1% occurring once and the leading ten covering less than 6%. The ends were cut back, 10 bases at V and 7 bases at J, with 19 bases in the middle. From germline, CDR1 is SGHDN and CDR2 FVKESK. CDR3 length: 13 amino acids. The data were obtained in a study of cytomegalovirus exposure and HLA in healthy donors. Notes on the study in general: An analysis was carried out at a later point. It showed that HLA-associated TCR beta chains were more clonally expanded than equally common non-associated chains.

The receptor was derived from a middle-aged man in good health and CMV-seropositive. The rearrangement joins TRBV14 to TRBJ1-1; D may be TRBD1 (6 bases). Source material: PBMCs. The DNA of the CDR3 is TGTGCCACCCTAACCAAAGGGGGTTGTGAAGCTTTCTTT. This codes for CATLTKGGCEAFF.